Listed here are 14 T cell receptor beta chains from one sample, sequenced in a study of blood T cell repertoires in COVID-19. Clones were sequenced by immunoSEQ multiplex PCR, and TCRdb holds only the in-frame ones, with some missing. Seen here are nearly 350,000 clones, more than 75% observed once, and the top ten hold about 6%. The specimen sequenced was peripheral blood. These receptor sequences come from a woman aged 45-65 years with COVID-19, enrolled during active disease.

The V call is TRBV28, the J call TRBJ2-3; 7 bases line up with TRBD1. The CDR3 sequence is 17 residues long. Trimming removed 5 bases from V and 0 bases from J; junction bases left unmatched: 11. Germline loops: CDR1 MDHEN, CDR2 SYDVKM. The CDR3, as DNA: TGTGCCAGCAGTCGCAACAACTGGGACAGTAGCACAGATACGCAGTATTTT. As protein: CASSRNNWDSSTDTQYF.

CDR3 in amino acids: CASSIGSLYEQYF. The CDR3 DNA reads TGTGCCAGCAGCATCGGGAGCTTATACGAGCAGTACTTC. This rearrangement joins TRBV11-2 to TRBJ2-7; the D gene is possibly TRBD2 (6 bases). The V gene's germline CDR1 is SGHAT and CDR2 FQNNGV. Trimming removed 5 bases from V and 4 bases from J, with 12 bases in between. This CDR3 is 13 amino acids long.

This clone showed up just once. V is TRBV7-9 and J is TRBJ2-1; possibly TRBD2 for D (5 bases). Germline lookup yields CDR1 SEHNR and CDR2 FQNEAQ (reference sequence). There are 15 residues in the CDR3. The V and J ends lost 7 bases and 0 bases respectively, with 13 bases between them. CDR3 DNA sequence: TGTGCCAGCAATGTTGGGGAGTACTCCTACAATGAGCAGTTCTTC. Translation gives CASNVGEYSYNEQFF. Looking up the rest from reference TRBV7-9 and TRBJ2-1 gives the full variable domain: DTGVSQNPRHKITKRGQNVTFRCDPISEHNRLYWYRQTLGQGPEFLTYFQNEAQLEKSRLLSDRFSAERPKGSFSTLEIQRTEQGDSAMYLCASNVGEYSYNEQFFGPGTRLTVL.

The chain employs TRBV23-1 and TRBJ1-4, with unresolved D. TRBV23-1 is reported as an ORF; its role is uncertain. V was trimmed by 2 bases and J by 0 bases, leaving 7 bases between them. The CDR3 sequence is 15 residues long. As DNA, the CDR3 is TGCGCCAGCAGTCAAAACAAGACAACTAATGAAAAACTGTTTTTT. Its protein is CASSQNKTTNEKLFF.

This chain uses TRBV24-1 with TRBJ1-1; D is uncertain. Trimming removed 7 bases from V and 2 bases from J, with 10 bases in between. The CDR3 consists of 13 residues. Germline values: CDR1 KGHDR, CDR2 SFDVKD. The CDR3 DNA is TGTGCCACCAGCGAGGCACTCAACACTGAAGCTTTCTTT. Its translation is CATSEALNTEAFF.

This chain links TRBV2 with TRBJ1-2, with TRBD1 identical over 7 bases. The V gene end was trimmed by 1 base and the J gene end by 5 bases; junction bases not matched to a gene: 4. The CDR3 consists of 14 residues. Per the germline V gene, CDR1 is SNHLY and CDR2 is FYNNEI. CDR3 sequence: CASSEGQGGYGYTF. CDR3 bases: TGTGCCAGCAGTGAAGGACAGGGTGGGTATGGCTACACCTTC. The variable domain in full, with the rest retrieved from reference TRBV2 and TRBJ1-2, is EPEVTQTPSHQVTQMGQEVILRCVPISNHLYFYWYRQILGQKVEFLVSFYNNEISEKSEIFDDQFSVERPDGSNFTLKIRSTKLEDSAMYFCASSEGQGGYGYTFGSGTRLTVV.

This sequence joins TRBV18 and TRBJ2-7; the D gene is possibly TRBD2 (6 bases). Germline CDR1 reads KGHSH; CDR2 reads LQKENI. With 3 bases removed from V and 3 bases from J, the gap between germline ends came to 18 bases. The CDR3 spans 16 residues. CDR3 sequence: CASSPRRLGSVYEQYF. The DNA of the CDR3 is TGTGCCAGCTCACCGAGAAGACTAGGCTCCGTCTACGAGCAGTACTTC.

This chain joins TRBV19 and TRBJ2-6; D perhaps matches TRBD1 (5 bases). The germline gives CDR1 LNHDA, CDR2 SQIVND (reference sequence). The CDR3 covers 13 residues. Deletions cut 6 bases from V and 2 bases from J, with 5 bases between. The CDR3 DNA reads TGTGCCAGTAGGACAGCTGGGGCCAACGTCCTGACTTTC. Its protein product is CASRTAGANVLTF. Full variable domain (outside the CDR3, taken from reference TRBV19 and TRBJ2-6): DGGITQSPKYLFRKEGQNVTLSCEQNLNHDAMYWYRQDPGQGLRLIYYSQIVNDFQKGDIAEGYSVSREKKESFPLTVTSAQKNPTAFYLCASRTAGANVLTFGAGSRLTVL.

This chain links TRBV6-1 with TRBJ2-7; TRBD2 might be the D (5 bases). V lost 6 bases and J lost 1, with 10 bases in between. This CDR3 has 13 residues. Germline lookup yields CDR1 MNHNS and CDR2 SASEGT. CDR3 nucleotides: TGTGCCAGCAGCTACGGGGATTCCTACGAGCAGTACTTC. Translation: CASSYGDSYEQYF.

The rearrangement uses TRBV19 and TRBJ1-2; D call uncertain. The V end lost 1 base, the J end lost 2 bases, and 11 bases lay between the germline ends. The germline V gene encodes CDR1 LNHDA and CDR2 SQIVND (reference sequence). The CDR3 runs 15 residues. The CDR3: CASSIAGRVNYGYTF. DNA for the CDR3: TGTGCCAGTAGTATAGCGGGGAGGGTGAACTATGGCTACACCTTC.

The V call is TRBV7-9, the J call TRBJ2-7, with 11 bases identical to TRBD1. The CDR3 length is 16 residues. CDR1 and CDR2 from the germline V gene are SEHNR and FQNEAQ (reference sequence). J was trimmed by 6 bases and V by 5 bases; bases with no gene match: 12. CDR3 sequence reads: CASSGPDRGHPGEQYF. Written as DNA, the CDR3 is TGTGCCAGCAGCGGCCCGGACAGGGGGCATCCAGGCGAGCAGTACTTC.

The V gene is TRBV30, the J gene TRBJ2-1; TRBD2 might be the D (6 bases). From germline, CDR1 is GTSNPN and CDR2 SVGIG (reference sequence). The CDR3 totals 14 residues. Trimming removed 2 bases at V and 5 bases at J, with 13 bases between. CDR3 sequence reads: CAWSSGVPHNEQFF. CDR3 coding DNA: TGTGCCTGGAGTTCGGGAGTTCCCCACAATGAGCAGTTCTTC.

The chain links TRBV3-1 (or the pseudogene TRBV3-2) to TRBJ2-5, with 8 bases lining up with TRBD2. Germline V gives CDR1 LGHDT, CDR2 YNNKEL (reference sequence). The trim removed 4 bases at V and 5 bases at J, leaving 12 bases unmatched. The CDR3 loop spans 16 amino acids. Here the CDR3 reads CASSPQSAGGVETQYF. CDR3 in DNA: TGTGCCAGCAGCCCCCAATCGGCGGGAGGTGTTGAGACCCAGTACTTC.

V is TRBV28 and J is TRBJ2-7; 8 bases line up with TRBD2. The CDR3 loop spans 15 amino acids. Per germline, CDR1 MDHEN and CDR2 SYDVKM. The junction had 14 bases not matched to a gene; V was cut back by 7 bases and J by 6 bases. The chain's CDR3 is CASIERAGLVGEQYF. Here the CDR3 DNA reads TGTGCCAGCATAGAGCGGGCGGGACTAGTCGGCGAGCAGTACTTC.